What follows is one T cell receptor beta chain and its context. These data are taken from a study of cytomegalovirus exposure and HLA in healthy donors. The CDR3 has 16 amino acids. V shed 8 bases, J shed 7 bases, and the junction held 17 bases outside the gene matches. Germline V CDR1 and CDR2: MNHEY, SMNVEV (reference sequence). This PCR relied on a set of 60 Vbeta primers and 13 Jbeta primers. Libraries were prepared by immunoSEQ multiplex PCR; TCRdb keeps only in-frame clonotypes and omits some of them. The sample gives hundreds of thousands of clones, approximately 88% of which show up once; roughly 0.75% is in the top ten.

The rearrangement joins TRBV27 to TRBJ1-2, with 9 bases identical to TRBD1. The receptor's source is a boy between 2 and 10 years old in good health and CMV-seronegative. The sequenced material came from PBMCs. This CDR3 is CASVEVGTGLVGGYTF. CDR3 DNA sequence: TGTGCCAGCGTAGAGGTCGGGACAGGGTTGGTAGGTGGCTACACCTTC.